This T cell receptor beta chain is from a study of identical twins. After removal of 5 bases from V and 0 bases from J, the junction contained 4 bases not matched to a gene. Germline assignment: CDR1 MNHNS and CDR2 SASEGT. This CDR3 spans 16 amino acids. The cDNA had a unique molecular identifier and a template-switch universal primer site. TCRdb re-called the 5' RACE reads with MiXCR, one entry per CDR3 protein. The sample lists hundreds of thousands of distinct CDR3 sequences, roughly 6% occurring once. Study results and caveats: For zero-insertion analyses, partial confounding could come from invariant MAIT and iNKT cells. Fewer insertions marked abundant cord blood beta clonotypes; young adult naive trended weakly, memory not at all.

This clonotype occurred a few times. Its antigen is currently unknown. The J gene is TRBJ1-2, the V gene TRBV6-1, with 12 bases fitting TRBD1. The sample comprised naive T cells sorted from blood. This TCR derives from a man younger than 30 in good health. CDR3 coding DNA: TGTGCCAGCAGTAGGGACAGGGGGCTCACTAACTATGGCTACACCTTC. Translated, it gives CASSRDRGLTNYGYTF.